This T cell receptor beta chain derives from a study of blood T cell repertoires in COVID-19. Study details: From T cells, B-cell-depleted T cells, or PBMCs came the material, which was cDNA or gDNA.

This clone appeared once. Using immunoSEQ multiplex PCR, the repertoire was profiled, and TCRdb retains in-frame clones only, with some absent. Of 200,000 to 250,000 clones in the sample, roughly 80% were seen once. The V end was cut by 0 bases, the J end by 5 bases, with 13 bases between. The CDR3 has 15 residues. The germline gives CDR1 ENHRY, CDR2 SYGVKD. The chain links TRBV10-3 to TRBJ1-1, with D perhaps TRBD1 (5 bases). Specimen: PBMCs or T cells enriched from blood (not recorded which). This TCR derives from a man in his 60s who had recovered from COVID-19. The CDR3 here is CAISESQGWGTEAFF. CDR3 DNA: TGTGCCATCAGTGAGTCGCAGGGCTGGGGAACTGAAGCTTTCTTT.